These 12 T cell receptor beta chains originate from one sample sequenced in a study of OX40 agonist ivuxolimab in advanced cancers. The data were produced by immunoSEQ multiplex PCR, yet TCRdb's version contains in-frame clones alone and is incomplete. The sample lists around 95,000 clones, roughly 90% occurring once. The starting material was CD4+ or CD8+ T cells sorted from blood, obtained in a trial of the OX40 agonist ivuxolimab. The receptors were gathered from an adult with an advanced solid tumor such as melanoma, head and neck, liver or kidney cancer.

The gene calls are TRBV28 and TRBJ1-5, with 10 bases identical to TRBD1. Trimming took 2 bases from V and 4 from J; bases not matched to a gene: 2. This CDR3 has 15 amino acids. The V gene's germline CDR1 is MDHEN and CDR2 SYDVKM. CDR3 in DNA: TGTGCCAGCAGTTTACCGGGACAGGGGAATCAGCCCCAGCATTTT. This translates into CASSLPGQGNQPQHF.

The chain uses TRBV6-6 and TRBJ2-7; weak D call: TRBD1 (6 bases). Trimming took off 2 bases at V and 4 bases at J, with 18 bases between the two ends. The CDR3 runs 16 residues. Germline V gene sequence: CDR1 MNHNY, CDR2 SVGAGI (reference sequence). This CDR3 is CASSYPPPQGGYEQYF. In nucleotides, the CDR3 is TGTGCCAGCAGTTACCCTCCCCCACAGGGTGGGTACGAGCAGTACTTC.

The rearrangement links TRBV6-5 to TRBJ2-7; maybe TRBD1 (6 bases). The length of the CDR3 is 15 residues. In germline, CDR1 is MNHEY, CDR2 SVGAGI. V lost 4 bases and J lost 1, with 14 bases in between. The CDR3 nucleotides are TGTGCCAGCAGTTTCGACAGGTCTGAATCCTACGAGCAGTACTTC. Residues: CASSFDRSESYEQYF.

The J gene is TRBJ1-1, the V gene TRBV6-5; no clear D. V was pared by 0 bases and J by 7 bases, with 12 bases between. The germline V gene has CDR1 MNHEY and CDR2 SVGAGI. The length of the CDR3 is 14 residues. In nucleotides, the CDR3 is TGTGCCAGCAGTTACTCGAAGGACTCTCTTGAAGCTTTCTTT. It translates to CASSYSKDSLEAFF.

The count of this clone is one. The V call is TRBV25-1, the J call TRBJ2-3; D remains ambiguous. V dropped 6 bases and J dropped 0 bases, with 1 base sitting between them. The CDR3 loop spans 11 amino acids. Looked up from germline, CDR1 is MGHDK and CDR2 is SYGVNS. CDR3 protein: CASRSTDTQYF. The CDR3 nucleotides read TGTGCCAGCAGGAGCACAGATACGCAGTATTTT. The entire variable domain, with the rest obtained from reference TRBV25-1 and TRBJ2-3, is as follows: EADIYQTPRYLVIGTGKKITLECSQTMGHDKMYWYQQDPGMELHLIHYSYGVNSTEKGDLSSESTVSRIRTEHFPLTLESARPSHTSQYLCASRSTDTQYFGPGTRLTVL.

This chain links TRBV7-8 with TRBJ1-5, with 8 positions matching TRBD1. Germline lookup yields CDR1 SGHVS and CDR2 FQNEAQ. The CDR3 is 16 residues long. The junction had 6 bases not matched to a gene; V was cut back by 1 base and J by 4 bases. CDR3 sequence (DNA): TGTGCCAGCAGCTTAGGGACAGGGTGGCCTAATCAGCCCCAGCATTTT. This gives the protein CASSLGTGWPNQPQHF.

The V call is TRBV5-4, the J call TRBJ2-1; 8 bases align to TRBD2. Germline CDR1 is SGHNT and CDR2 is YYREEE (reference sequence). This CDR3 contains 16 residues. J lost 2 bases, V lost 3 bases, and 7 bases had no gene match. The chain's CDR3 is CASSSGLAGTYNEQFF. The CDR3 nucleotides read TGTGCCAGCAGCTCTGGACTAGCAGGGACCTACAATGAGCAGTTCTTC.

This clone was found once. The rearrangement joins TRBV27 to TRBJ2-1; TRBD2 matches 10 bases. With 4 bases clipped from V and 8 bases from J, the junction kept 5 bases outside the gene matches. CDR1 MNHEY and CDR2 SMNVEV come from the germline V gene (reference sequence). This CDR3 has 14 residues. The CDR3 protein is CASSSSGSGDEQFF. The CDR3 nucleotides read TGTGCCAGCAGTTCTAGCGGGAGTGGAGATGAGCAGTTCTTC.

V usage is TRBV30 and J usage is TRBJ2-3; D tentatively fits TRBD1 or TRBD2 (6 bases each). The V gene lost 2 bases and the J gene lost 12 bases, with 18 bases spanning the gap. The CDR3 has 13 amino acids. Germline V gene lookup returns CDR1 GTSNPN and CDR2 SVGIG (reference sequence). CDR3 amino acids: CAWSPGASRLQYF. The DNA of the CDR3 is TGTGCCTGGAGTCCGGGGGCCTCTCGCCTTCAGTATTTT.

The chain recombines TRBV9 with TRBJ1-5, with no clear D. V was clipped by 0 bases and J by 6 bases, with 10 bases between them. The germline V gene has CDR1 SGDLS and CDR2 YYNGEE. This CDR3 region has 14 residues. The CDR3 region is CASSVGGYGQPQHF. In nucleotides, the CDR3 is TGTGCCAGCAGCGTAGGAGGGTACGGTCAGCCCCAGCATTTT.

The CDR3 reads CASSPRGGSGNTIYF. The DNA for the CDR3 is TGTGCCAGCAGTCCCAGGGGAGGCTCTGGAAACACCATATATTTT. The rearrangement joins TRBV27 to TRBJ1-3, with D possibly being TRBD1 (6 bases). V lost 5 bases and J 0 bases, leaving 11 bases between the germline ends. The germline CDR1 and CDR2 sequences are MNHEY and SMNVEV (reference sequence). The CDR3 consists of 15 residues.

The chain couples TRBV5-1 to TRBJ1-1, with a tentative D call TRBD1 (5 bases). There are 14 residues in the CDR3. Trimming removed 0 bases at V and 0 bases at J, with 6 bases between. Per the germline V gene, CDR1 is SGHRS and CDR2 is YFSETQ. The CDR3 region has the DNA TGCGCCAGCAGCTTGGACAGGCTGAACACTGAAGCTTTCTTT. This codes for CASSLDRLNTEAFF.